This is a list of T cell receptor beta chains from one sample in a study of control samples from healthy donors and cancer patients. Repertoires were generated with immunoSEQ multiplex PCR, while TCRdb's copy carries only in-frame clones and drops some. The sample records about 150,000 clones, about 93% being singletons. The sequenced sample consisted of PBMCs. These receptors all stem from a man between 60 and 75 years old with colorectal cancer. The CDR3 runs from the conserved cysteine through the conserved F or W. A D gene is named only where the DNA matches it firmly. Expanded clones get a size class; other rows say once, few or many, or leave the size out.

D gene | J gene | V gene | clone size | CDR3 protein | CDR3 DNA
- | TRBJ2-1 | TRBV3-1/TRBV3-2 | - | CASSRTSSYNEQFF | TGTGCCAGCAGCCGGACCAGCTCCTACAATGAGCAGTTCTTC
TRBD1 | TRBJ1-3 | TRBV5-8 | - | CASSLDRGGRFGNTIYF | TGTGCCAGCAGCTTGGACAGGGGAGGAAGGTTTGGAAACACCATATATTTT
TRBD1 | TRBJ1-1 | TRBV2 | - | CASSEADRANGEAFF | TGTGCCAGCAGTGAAGCCGACAGGGCCAACGGTGAAGCTTTCTTT
TRBD2 | TRBJ2-1 | TRBV19 | - | CASISSAGGPYNEQFF | TGTGCCAGTATTTCCAGTGCGGGGGGGCCGTACAATGAGCAGTTCTTC
- | TRBJ1-2 | TRBV7-9 | - | CASSLAPRAYGYTF | TGTGCCAGCAGCTTAGCACCCAGGGCCTATGGCTACACCTTC
- | TRBJ2-2 | TRBV6-5 | - | CASSYPGPTGELFF | TGTGCCAGCAGTTACCCCGGCCCAACCGGGGAGCTGTTTTTT
- | TRBJ2-1 | TRBV6-5 | - | CASSYLRDWDHNEQFF | TGTGCCAGCAGTTACCTCAGGGATTGGGACCACAATGAGCAGTTCTTC
TRBD1 | TRBJ1-1 | TRBV5-4 | - | CASSLGGQGVEAFF | TGTGCCAGCAGCCTGGGGGGACAGGGGGTTGAAGCTTTCTTT
TRBD2 | TRBJ2-7 | TRBV5-1 | - | CASSLSSAGDYYYEQYF | TGCGCCAGCAGCCTCTCTAGCGCGGGGGATTACTATTACGAGCAGTACTTC
- | TRBJ2-2 | TRBV7-9 | - | CASSLGGEGLSGELFF | TGTGCCAGCAGCTTAGGCGGGGAAGGATTATCCGGGGAGCTGTTTTTT
- | TRBJ1-1 | TRBV2 | - | CASSDGVNTEAFF | TGTGCCAGCAGTGACGGGGTGAACACTGAAGCTTTCTTT
TRBD1 | TRBJ1-1 | TRBV5-4 | - | CASSPRQGAGGTEAFF | TGTGCCAGCAGCCCCCGACAGGGCGCAGGGGGCACTGAAGCTTTCTTT
TRBD1 | TRBJ1-1 | TRBV11-2 | once | CASSNGQAGNTEAFF | TGTGCCAGCAGCAACGGACAGGCTGGGAACACTGAAGCTTTCTTT
- | TRBJ1-2 | TRBV12-3/TRBV12-4 | - | CASSLRQGYTF | TGTGCCAGCAGTTTAAGGCAGGGCTACACCTTC
- | TRBJ2-2 | TRBV27 | - | CASRRQDGTGELFF | TGTGCCAGCAGACGACAGGATGGGACCGGGGAGCTGTTTTTT
TRBD1 | TRBJ1-1 | TRBV5-1 | - | CASSLDGDRANTEAFF | TGCGCCAGCAGCTTGGATGGAGACAGGGCGAACACTGAAGCTTTCTTT
- | TRBJ1-2 | TRBV7-8 | - | CASSLLAGDSYTF | TGTGCCAGCAGCTTACTGGCAGGGGATAGCTACACCTTC
- | TRBJ2-3 | TRBV25-1 | - | CASSENLPTDTQYF | TGTGCCAGCAGTGAAAATCTCCCGACAGATACGCAGTATTTT
- | TRBJ1-5 | TRBV19 | - | CASSSGQVWKPQHF | TGTGCCAGTAGCAGCGGGCAGGTCTGGAAGCCCCAGCATTTT
- | TRBJ2-3 | TRBV4-3 | - | CASSQGVDSTDTQYF | TGCGCCAGCAGCCAAGGTGTGGACAGCACAGATACGCAGTATTTT
TRBD1 | TRBJ2-7 | TRBV6-1 | - | CASSEMAGGNYEQYF | TGTGCCAGCAGTGAAATGGCAGGGGGTAACTACGAGCAGTACTTC
TRBD1 | TRBJ2-7 | TRBV19 | - | CATRGDRGSYEQYF | TGTGCCACCCGTGGGGACAGGGGATCCTACGAGCAGTACTTC
TRBD2 | TRBJ2-1 | TRBV19 | - | CASSLLRGSGGAHEQFF | TGTGCCAGTAGTCTCCTCCGCGGGAGCGGGGGGGCACATGAGCAGTTCTTC
- | TRBJ1-5 | TRBV6-6 | - | CASSHPPFRQFSNQPQHF | TGTGCCAGCAGTCACCCCCCTTTTCGACAGTTTAGCAATCAGCCCCAGCATTTT
- | TRBJ1-6 | TRBV15 | - | CATSSQDGYNSPLHF | TGTGCCACCAGCTCCCAGGACGGCTATAATTCACCCCTCCACTTT
- | TRBJ2-5 | TRBV5-4 | - | CASSSDSAQETQYF | TGTGCCAGCAGCTCAGACAGCGCGCAAGAGACCCAGTACTTC
TRBD1 | TRBJ1-1 | TRBV9 | - | CASSPMTGSTEAFF | TGTGCCAGCAGCCCCATGACAGGGAGCACTGAAGCTTTCTTT
- | TRBJ1-5 | TRBV10-3 | - | CAISETGQYQPQHF | TGTGCCATCAGTGAGACGGGGCAGTATCAGCCCCAGCATTTT
- | TRBJ1-5 | TRBV18 | once | CASSPPSTNQPQHF | TGTGCCAGCTCACCACCGAGCACCAATCAGCCCCAGCATTTT
- | TRBJ2-2 | TRBV5-6 | - | CASSLAPRGRTGELFF | TGTGCCAGCAGCTTGGCTCCCAGGGGTAGGACCGGGGAGCTGTTTTTT
TRBD1 | TRBJ1-6 | TRBV19 | - | CASSPPGQRNSPLHF | TGTGCCAGTAGTCCCCCGGGACAGCGCAATTCACCCCTCCACTTT
TRBD1 | TRBJ2-2 | TRBV5-6 | - | CASSRGLSGELFF | TGTGCCAGTAGCAGGGGGCTATCCGGGGAGCTGTTTTTT
TRBD2 | TRBJ2-3 | TRBV6-1 | - | CASSDPAGSTDTQYF | TGTGCCAGCAGTGACCCAGCGGGGAGCACAGATACGCAGTATTTT
TRBD1 | TRBJ1-1 | TRBV5-1 | - | CASSRTGATEAFF | TGCGCCAGCAGCAGGACAGGGGCTACTGAAGCTTTCTTT
- | TRBJ1-2 | TRBV5-1 | - | CASSLENRAKGYTF | TGCGCCAGCAGCTTGGAAAACAGGGCAAAGGGCTACACCTTC
- | TRBJ1-2 | TRBV6-5 | - | CASSYAGSGGYTF | TGTGCCAGCAGTTACGCCGGCTCTGGCGGCTACACCTTC
- | TRBJ2-7 | TRBV5-4 | - | CASRGGRGPVDEQYF | TGTGCCAGCAGAGGTGGCCGGGGGCCGGTGGACGAGCAGTACTTC
TRBD1 | TRBJ2-7 | TRBV7-9 | - | CASSLGQGAYEQYF | TGTGCCAGCAGCTTAGGGCAGGGGGCCTACGAGCAGTACTTC
- | TRBJ2-1 | TRBV19 | - | CASSVGVGSPNEQFF | TGTGCCAGTAGTGTCGGGGTGGGTAGTCCCAATGAGCAGTTCTTC
- | TRBJ1-1 | TRBV10-3 | - | CASTRTLVSEAFF | TGTGCCAGCACCCGAACCTTGGTTTCTGAAGCTTTCTTT
- | TRBJ1-2 | TRBV6-5 | once | CASTPSGSTNYGYTF | TGTGCCAGCACCCCTTCGGGTTCCACTAACTATGGCTACACCTTC
TRBD1 | TRBJ1-1 | TRBV11-3 | - | CASSLTGGDTEAFF | TGTGCCAGCAGCTTGACAGGGGGGGACACTGAAGCTTTCTTT
- | TRBJ2-3 | TRBV7-2 | - | CASSLVARGADTQYF | TGTGCCAGCAGCTTAGTGGCCAGGGGCGCAGATACGCAGTATTTT
- | TRBJ1-1 | TRBV6-5 | - | CASSLRALDTEAFF | TGTGCCAGCAGTCTACGGGCTCTGGACACTGAAGCTTTCTTT
- | TRBJ1-3 | TRBV6-1 | - | CASSEAGNAGNTIYF | TGTGCCAGCAGTGAAGCTGGGAATGCTGGAAACACCATATATTTT
TRBD1 | TRBJ1-2 | TRBV6-5 | - | CASSSPGQGENGYTF | TGTGCCAGCAGTTCGCCAGGACAGGGTGAGAATGGCTACACCTTC
- | TRBJ2-5 | TRBV9 | - | CASSVRVGGIGETQYF | TGTGCCAGCAGCGTAAGGGTAGGAGGGATCGGAGAGACCCAGTACTTC
TRBD1 | TRBJ1-4 | TRBV7-2 | - | CASSPGGTGREKLFF | TGTGCCAGCAGCCCAGGGGGGACAGGCCGTGAAAAACTGTTTTTT
- | TRBJ2-2 | TRBV5-1 | - | CASSLEPNTGELFF | TGCGCCAGCAGCCTAGAACCGAACACCGGGGAGCTGTTTTTT
- | TRBJ2-2 | TRBV3-1/TRBV3-2 | - | CASSQEWGFGELFF | TGTGCCAGCAGCCAAGAGTGGGGGTTCGGGGAGCTGTTTTTT